Each of the 15 T cell receptor beta chains below was sequenced from the same sample in a study of CD8 T cells in ankylosing spondylitis. MiXCR was run by TCRdb on the 5' RACE reads, yielding one entry per CDR3 protein. Seen here are a few hundred thousand distinct CDR3 sequences, 24% observed once, and the top ten hold approximately 0.61%. Sequenced input: blood, either unsorted or a sorted T cell fraction (not recorded which). These receptor sequences come from a male donor with ankylosing spondylitis or in good health (not recorded which).

The V call is TRBV12-3 or TRBV12-4, the J call TRBJ1-1; TRBD1 is a possible D gene (5 bases). V was trimmed by 7 bases and J by 3 bases, leaving 15 bases between them. The CDR3 covers 14 residues. CDR3: CASIRSGGDTEAFF. CDR3 DNA: TGTGCCAGCATCAGATCCGGGGGGGACACTGAAGCTTTCTTT.

The rearrangement links TRBV25-1 to TRBJ2-3; possible D gene TRBD2, 6 bases. The CDR3 totals 15 residues. The germline V gene encodes CDR1 MGHDK and CDR2 SYGVNS. Trimming removed 0 bases from V and 1 base from J, with 8 bases in between. CDR3 DNA: TGTGCCAGCAGTGAATATCCGGGAGGCACAGATACGCAGTATTTT. Encoded protein: CASSEYPGGTDTQYF.

This clonotype was seen repeatedly, ten times or more. The rearrangement links TRBV2 to TRBJ1-5; unclear D gene. Trimming left V 5 bases short and J 3 bases short, with 11 bases between. CDR3 size: 14 residues. Germline values: CDR1 SNHLY, CDR2 FYNNEI. Written as DNA, the CDR3 is TGTGCCAGCAGTAGGGCAGGACCCAATCAGCCCCAGCATTTT. Its translation: CASSRAGPNQPQHF.

This chain uses TRBV2 with TRBJ2-3; D is unresolved. Trimming removed 1 base from V and 0 bases from J, with 5 bases in between. The CDR3 has 14 amino acids. Germline CDR1 and CDR2: SNHLY and FYNNEI. This CDR3 reads CASSEGGSTDTQYF. The CDR3, as DNA: TGTGCCAGCAGTGAAGGTGGTAGCACAGATACGCAGTATTTT.

The gene calls are TRBV12-3 or TRBV12-4 and TRBJ2-5; D perhaps matches TRBD1 (8 bases). This CDR3 is 14 amino acids long. Trimming left V 6 bases short and J 5 bases short, with 16 bases between. CDR3 sequence reads: CASSLQQGGETQYF. In DNA, the CDR3 is TGTGCCAGCAGCCTCCAACAGGGGGGGGAGACCCAGTACTTC.

The sample holds a few counts of this clonotype. The chain couples TRBV20-1 to TRBJ2-2; D is ambiguous. The germline V and J ends were trimmed by 6 bases and 8 bases, with 13 bases remaining between them. This CDR3 comprises 12 residues. The germline gives CDR1 DFQATT, CDR2 SNEGSKA (reference sequence). CDR3 sequence: CSAGSDGGELFF. DNA for the CDR3: TGCAGTGCAGGGTCGGATGGGGGGGAGCTGTTTTTT.

This clonotype was seen repeatedly, ten times or more. The rearrangement links TRBV12-3 or TRBV12-4 to TRBJ2-7, with D tentatively TRBD1 (5 bases). Trimming pared 6 bases from V and 4 bases from J, leaving 10 bases between. The CDR3 has 12 amino acids. DNA of the CDR3: TGTGCCAGCAGCTTAACAGGTTACGAGCAGTACTTC. This translates into CASSLTGYEQYF.

This clonotype occurred a few times. The chain carries TRBV29-1 and TRBJ2-5; a weak D match, TRBD2 (5 bases). From germline, CDR1 is SQVTM and CDR2 ANQGSEA. The CDR3 consists of 12 residues. V dropped 7 bases and J dropped 4 bases, with 13 bases sitting between them. CDR3 bases: TGCAGCGCGGGTACGGCGGGAGAGACCCAGTACTTC. Translating gives CSAGTAGETQYF.

This chain uses TRBV12-3 or TRBV12-4 with TRBJ2-5, with no clear D. This CDR3 comprises 15 residues. The V and J ends lost 6 bases and 2 bases respectively, with 16 bases between them. The CDR3 DNA follows: TGTGCCAGCAGCGACCCCAGGACGTCACAAGAGACCCAGTACTTC. Translated: CASSDPRTSQETQYF.

This chain connects TRBV12-3 or TRBV12-4 to TRBJ1-3; D uncertain. Between the trimmed V and J ends, which lost 4 bases and 2 bases, there was a span of 3 bases. This CDR3 is 12 amino acids long. CDR3 nucleotide sequence: TGTGCCAGCAGTTACCCTGGAAACACCATATATTTT. Translated: CASSYPGNTIYF.

The V call is TRBV3-1, the J call TRBJ2-5, with 11 positions matching TRBD2. This CDR3 region has 15 residues. Germline V gene data show CDR1 as LGHDT and CDR2 as YNNKEL (reference sequence). J was trimmed by 3 bases and V by 3 bases; bases with no gene match: 3. The CDR3 spells CASSQPTSGKETQYF. CDR3 nucleotide sequence: TGTGCCAGCAGCCAGCCGACTAGCGGGAAAGAGACCCAGTACTTC.

As concerns this clonotype: A much larger clone is a single base away; this may be a read error. As DNA, the CDR3 is TGTGCCAGCAGCATCCTGGAGAGCTCCTACAATGAGCAGTTCTTC. The encoded protein is CASSILESSYNEQFF. V usage is TRBV5-5 and J usage is TRBJ2-1; D is undetermined. The V and J ends lost 4 bases and 0 bases respectively, with 11 bases between them. Germline lookup yields CDR1 SGHKS and CDR2 YYEKEE (reference sequence). The CDR3 consists of 15 residues.

In its sample, this clonotype was seen many times. CDR3 in DNA: TGTGCCAGCAGCCTCAAGACCGGGACAAACCTTCAAGAGACCCAGTACTTC. Translated, it gives CASSLKTGTNLQETQYF. The J gene is TRBJ2-5, the V gene TRBV11-3, with D possibly being TRBD1 (6 bases). The CDR3 spans 17 residues. Germline V lookup: CDR1 SGHNT, CDR2 YENEEA. The V end lost 5 bases, the J end lost 2 bases, and 21 bases lay between the germline ends.

This clonotype came up many times. The chain employs TRBV3-1 and TRBJ1-2; D unclear. This CDR3 contains 12 residues. V was shortened by 6 bases and J by 2 bases, with 7 bases between the two germline ends. The germline V gene encodes CDR1 LGHDT and CDR2 YNNKEL (reference sequence). In DNA form, the CDR3 reads TGTGCCAGCAGGGGCGACAACTATGGCTACACCTTC. Protein: CASRGDNYGYTF.

This CDR3 is CASSEYTRGGAEQYF. The DNA of the CDR3 is TGTGCCAGCAGTGAATATACGCGGGGAGGGGCCGAGCAGTACTTC. This rearrangement joins TRBV25-1 to TRBJ2-7, with 7 nucleotides matching TRBD2. The CDR3 spans 15 residues. The V segment lost 0 bases and the J segment 6 bases; nucleotides outside the gene matches: 8. CDR1 MGHDK and CDR2 SYGVNS come from the germline V gene.